This T cell receptor beta chain was obtained from a study of blood T cell repertoires in COVID-19. Background on the study: Acute-phase and convalescent COVID-19 samples originated in the United States, Italy and Spain.

In the authors' workflow: Amplification with reference gene primers provided the estimates of nucleated cell counts. Clones were read by immunoSEQ multiplex PCR, and TCRdb kept only the in-frame ones, dropping some. Clonal size and the V and J genes are those of that table, whereas D and trimming came from the DNA. The sample has approximately 200,000 clones; around 80% are singletons. V dropped 3 bases and J dropped 4; count of bases not matched to a gene: 2. The germline V gene has CDR1 LNHDA and CDR2 SQIVND (reference sequence). The CDR3 length is 14 residues. Sequencing was performed on peripheral blood. The receptor was isolated from a woman aged 50 to 60 with acute or convalescent COVID-19. The rearrangement links TRBV19 to TRBJ2-3; TRBD2 matches 9 bases. The DNA of the CDR3 is TGTGCCAGTAGTATGACTAGCGGATCAGATACGCAGTATTTT. Its protein product is CASSMTSGSDTQYF.